The rows below give T cell receptor beta chains drawn from one sample of a study of cytomegalovirus exposure and HLA in healthy donors. Libraries were prepared by immunoSEQ multiplex PCR; TCRdb keeps only in-frame clonotypes and omits some of them. The table has roughly 190,000 clones, 65% to 85% seen once. Sequenced: PBMCs. The origin of the receptors is a man aged 45-65 years in good health and CMV-seronegative. Each CDR3 is given with its conserved first and last residue. A D gene is named only where the DNA matches it firmly. Not every row has a clone size; where given, it reads once, few, many or a size class.

DNA: TGTGCCAGCAGCCAAGACGGGGTAGCGGGGGGCAGGTATGATACGCAGTATTTT
CDR3: CASSQDGVAGGRYDTQYF
V: TRBV4-2
size: .
D: TRBD2
J: TRBJ2-3

DNA: TGTGCCAGCAGCTTAGATCGGGTCAATTCACCCCTCCACTTT
CDR3: CASSLDRVNSPLHF
V: TRBV13
size: .
D: .
J: TRBJ1-6

DNA: TGTGCCAGCAGCTTGCACGGGTCCTATAATTCACCCCTCCACTTT
CDR3: CASSLHGSYNSPLHF
V: TRBV5-4
size: .
D: .
J: TRBJ1-6

DNA: TGTGCCACCAGCAGAGATCCCGAGAGCAATCAGCCCCAGCATTTT
CDR3: CATSRDPESNQPQHF
V: TRBV15
size: .
D: .
J: TRBJ1-5

DNA: TGCGCCAGCAGCCACCCCACGACAGGGGAATACACCGGGGAGCTGTTTTTT
CDR3: CASSHPTTGEYTGELFF
V: TRBV4-1
size: .
D: TRBD1
J: TRBJ2-2

DNA: TGTGCCTGGAGTTGTCCCCAGGGTGCAACTAATGAAAAACTGTTTTTT
CDR3: CAWSCPQGATNEKLFF
V: TRBV30
size: .
D: .
J: TRBJ1-4

DNA: TGTGCCAGCAGCTTACCAGAAAACACTGAAGCTTTCTTT
CDR3: CASSLPENTEAFF
V: TRBV7-6
size: .
D: .
J: TRBJ1-1

DNA: TGTGCCAGCAGCTCCAACAGGGCTGGTGAAGCTTTCTTT
CDR3: CASSSNRAGEAFF
V: TRBV7-9
size: few
D: .
J: TRBJ1-1

DNA: TGTGCCAGCAGCGAAACAACCTACGAGCAGTACTTC
CDR3: CASSETTYEQYF
V: TRBV7-2
size: .
D: .
J: TRBJ2-7

DNA: TGTGCCAGCAGCCCTGCTGGGACTAGCGGGGTTTTCAATGAGCAGTTCTTC
CDR3: CASSPAGTSGVFNEQFF
V: TRBV5-8
size: .
D: TRBD2
J: TRBJ2-1

DNA: TGTGCCAGCTCACCAGGACAGGGGGCCAACGAGCAGTACTTC
CDR3: CASSPGQGANEQYF
V: TRBV18
size: .
D: TRBD1
J: TRBJ2-7

DNA: TGTGCCAGCAGTTTAGGACAGGGGAGAGGGCAGCCCCAGCATTTT
CDR3: CASSLGQGRGQPQHF
V: TRBV11-2
size: .
D: TRBD1
J: TRBJ1-5

DNA: TGTGCCAGCAGCTTGGGGTTGGGAGCCACCTACGAGCAGTACTTC
CDR3: CASSLGLGATYEQYF
V: TRBV5-8
size: .
D: .
J: TRBJ2-7